This T cell receptor (beta chain) was recorded in a study of blood T cell repertoires in COVID-19. Study details: The cDNA or gDNA used as material had been derived from T cells, B-cell-depleted T cells, or PBMCs.

Germline V gene data show CDR1 as MDHEN and CDR2 as SYDVKM. The CDR3 totals 16 residues. Points on this clone: Germline and junction disagree at one end, which may indicate a read error. In the same sample, other DNA sequences code for this CDR3.

TCRdb's copy holds only in-frame clones and misses some; the assay was immunoSEQ multiplex PCR. The data show 200,000 to 300,000 clones, with about 85% seen just once and just over 7% held by the top ten. Sequenced input: peripheral blood. V is TRBV28 and J is TRBJ2-6, with a weak D call TRBD1 (7 bases). This receptor was identified in a man aged 55-75 years who had recovered from COVID-19. The CDR3 spells CASSAGQISGANVLTF. CDR3 coding DNA: TGTGCCAGCAGTGCGGGACAGATCTCTGGGGCCAACGTCCTGACCTTC.